The next 17 T cell receptor beta chains were all read from a single sample in a study of T cells in Graves' hyperthyroidism and ophthalmopathy. RNA transcripts yielded amplified TCR beta CDR3 regions. The study used the HTBI primer set for a first-round RT-PCR of the TCR CDR3. TCRdb reprocessed the multiplex PCR reads via MiXCR and lists one record per CDR3 protein. Of about 360,000 distinct CDR3 sequences listed, 13% are singletons. Sample: blood. The source of these receptors is a woman aged 18-29 years with Graves' hyperthyroidism.

A remark on this clonotype: This may be a read error, as it is one base from a much larger clone. This chain links TRBV11-2 with TRBJ1-6, with 7 positions matching TRBD1. Germline lookup yields CDR1 SGHAT and CDR2 FQNNGV. With 5 bases clipped from V and 11 bases from J, the junction kept 15 bases outside the gene matches. The CDR3 is 16 residues long. The CDR3 nucleotides are TGTGCCAGCAGCCCAGTCCAGGGGGGGCGGAATCCACCCCTCCACTTT. Its translation is CASSPVQGGRNPPLHF.

Points on this clonotype: A single base separates this from a much larger clone, so it may be a read error. This chain links TRBV6-2 or TRBV6-3 with TRBJ2-1; TRBD2 aligns across 11 bases. From germline, CDR1 is MNHEY and CDR2 SVGEGT. The J segment lost 7 bases and the V segment lost 7 bases, leaving 21 bases of the junction unmatched. The CDR3 runs 19 residues. CDR3 amino acids: CASTRDRARTSGSGNEQFF. DNA of the CDR3: TGTGCCAGCACCCGGGACAGGGCCCGGACTAGCGGGTCGGGAAATGAGCAGTTCTTC.

This clonotype has a count of ten or more. The V and J genes are TRBV11-2 and TRBJ2-1; 9 positions agree with TRBD1. V was clipped by 5 bases and J by 9 bases; unmatched bases: 11. The CDR3 contains 15 residues. Germline-derived CDR1 and CDR2 are SGHAT and FQNNGV. Here the CDR3 DNA reads TGTGCCAGCAGCCAGAACAGGGGGCGCTTCACTGAGCAGTTCTTC. As protein: CASSQNRGRFTEQFF.

The V call is TRBV27, the J call TRBJ1-3, with a possible D match to TRBD1 (6 bases). From germline, CDR1 is MNHEY and CDR2 SMNVEV (reference sequence). This CDR3 contains 14 residues. Trimming removed 7 bases from V and 1 base from J, with 11 bases in between. The CDR3 sequence: CASMEGVSGNTIYF. CDR3 in DNA: TGTGCCAGCATGGAGGGGGTATCTGGAAACACCATATATTTT.

The sample holds a few counts of this clonotype. This chain uses TRBV19 with TRBJ1-2, with D perhaps TRBD1 (5 bases). The CDR3 is made up of 13 amino acids. Trimming removed 5 bases from V and 4 bases from J, with 11 bases in between. Germline CDR1 and CDR2: LNHDA and SQIVND (reference sequence). The CDR3 spells CASSHKGSYGYTF. For the CDR3, the DNA is TGTGCCAGTAGTCACAAGGGGAGCTATGGCTACACCTTC.

The V call is TRBV9, the J call TRBJ2-1; possible D gene TRBD1, 6 bases. Germline CDR1 is SGDLS and CDR2 is YYNGEE. The CDR3 has 14 amino acids. Deletions cut 4 bases from V and 4 bases from J, with 12 bases between. The CDR3 sequence: CASSPRTEYNEQFF. CDR3 DNA: TGTGCCAGCAGCCCAAGGACAGAGTACAATGAGCAGTTCTTC.

This clonotype was recorded many times. V and J are TRBV4-3 and TRBJ2-1; D gene unclear. Germline values: CDR1 LGHNA, CDR2 YSLEER. This CDR3 region has 17 residues. Trimming cost V 3 bases and J 1 base, with 16 bases left between them. CDR3 bases: TGCGCCAGCAGCCAGTTTTACCCTCGAAGATCCTACAATGAGCAGTTCTTC. Translating it yields CASSQFYPRRSYNEQFF.

Ten or more counts support this clonotype. The chain has TRBV15 and TRBJ1-1; D might be TRBD1 (5 bases). Germline V gives CDR1 LNHNV, CDR2 YYDKDF (reference sequence). This CDR3 has 14 residues. Trimming took 4 bases from V and 1 from J, leaving 10 bases between them. The CDR3 region is CATSTGATNTEAFF. For the CDR3, the DNA is TGTGCCACCAGCACCGGGGCCACGAACACTGAAGCTTTCTTT.

This sequence joins TRBV7-2 and TRBJ2-5, with D hard to call. Germline V gives CDR1 SGHTA, CDR2 FQGNSA. This CDR3 has 15 residues. Trimming shortened V by 0 bases and J by 5 bases, and 13 bases separated the two germline ends. CDR3 bases: TGTGCCAGCAGCTTAGCGCTGGGGTCTTTGGAGACCCAGTACTTC. The encoded protein is CASSLALGSLETQYF.

This clonotype was seen only once. V gene TRBV28 combines with J gene TRBJ2-7; the match to TRBD2 covers 13 bases. CDR3 size: 14 residues. Germline V lookup: CDR1 MDHEN, CDR2 SYDVKM. The V gene end was trimmed by 6 bases and the J gene end by 6 bases; junction bases not matched to a gene: 5. The CDR3 loop is CASRTSGGAREQYF. The CDR3 bases are TGTGCCAGCAGAACTAGCGGGGGGGCGCGCGAGCAGTACTTC.

Ten or more counts support this clonotype. This rearrangement joins TRBV12-3 or TRBV12-4 to TRBJ1-1; D may be TRBD1 (6 bases). The CDR3 contains 15 residues. V lost 5 bases to trimming and J lost 0 bases, with 13 bases between them. The CDR3 reads CASSLDRPLNTEAFF. CDR3 DNA sequence: TGTGCCAGCAGTCTTGACAGGCCTTTGAACACTGAAGCTTTCTTT.

J is TRBJ2-7 and V is TRBV9, with 7 bases aligning to TRBD1. The CDR3 extends over 13 amino acids. Unmatched junction bases numbered 12, after V lost 8 bases and J lost 7 bases. Germline loops: CDR1 SGDLS, CDR2 YYNGEE. In DNA form, the CDR3 reads TGTGCCAGTTCAGGGACCCCCAGGGGGGAGCAGTACTTC. This gives the protein CASSGTPRGEQYF.

In its sample, this clonotype was seen many times. V is TRBV27 and J is TRBJ1-6, with 7 bases fitting TRBD1. The V and J ends lost 6 bases and 3 bases, in that order; junction bases with no gene match: 2. Germline CDR1 MNHEY, CDR2 SMNVEV (reference sequence). CDR3 length equals 14 residues. The CDR3 protein is CASSRQGYNSPLHF. The CDR3 nucleotides read TGTGCCAGCAGCCGACAGGGCTATAATTCACCCCTCCACTTT.

At least ten counts were recorded for this clonotype. The chain uses TRBV15 and TRBJ1-2; TRBD1 is a possible D gene (6 bases). CDR1 is LNHNV and CDR2 is YYDKDF in the germline V gene (reference sequence). Trimming cost V 0 bases and J 2 bases, with 7 bases left between them. The CDR3 length is 14 residues. CDR3 sequence reads: CATSRDRGNYGYTF. In DNA form, the CDR3 reads TGTGCCACCAGCAGAGATAGGGGGAACTATGGCTACACCTTC.

At least ten counts were recorded for this clonotype. This sequence joins TRBV5-4 and TRBJ2-3; unclear D gene. Deletions cut 0 bases from V and 4 bases from J, with 9 bases between. In germline, CDR1 is SGHNT, CDR2 YYREEE (reference sequence). The CDR3 runs 14 residues. The DNA of the CDR3 is TGTGCCAGCAGCTTGGAAATAGCATCAGATACGCAGTATTTT. Its translation is CASSLEIASDTQYF.

This clonotype occurred many times. This chain joins TRBV18 and TRBJ2-5; no reliable D call. Germline V CDR1 and CDR2: KGHSH, LQKENI. Between the trimmed V and J ends, which lost 1 base and 4 bases, there was a span of 19 bases. This CDR3 comprises 17 residues. This CDR3 reads CASSPRLGQIDRETQYF. For the CDR3, the DNA is TGTGCCAGCTCACCACGTCTCGGCCAGATCGATCGAGAGACCCAGTACTTC.

This clonotype was observed many times. The chain joins TRBV7-2 to TRBJ2-5, with D maybe TRBD1 (5 bases). Trimming stripped 5 bases from V and 5 bases from J, with 12 bases between. Germline V lookup: CDR1 SGHTA, CDR2 FQGNSA. The CDR3 consists of 13 residues. CDR3 protein: CASSRQFRETQYF. In nucleotides, the CDR3 is TGTGCCAGCAGCCGACAGTTTAGGGAGACCCAGTACTTC.